The 27 T cell receptor beta chains reported below all come from one sample, sequenced in a study of CD8 T cells in Susac syndrome. Random hexamers were used to reverse transcribe the RNA input (roughly 0.5 to 1 ug). TCRdb re-analysed the immunoSEQ multiplex PCR reads in MiXCR, keeping a single row per CDR3 protein. Of around 100,000 distinct CDR3 sequences in the sample, roughly 96% were seen once. Source material: CD8+ T cells from PBMCs. Receptor source: a human donor with Susac syndrome.

The rearrangement links TRBV3-1 to TRBJ2-2; no clear D gene. The CDR3 loop spans 13 amino acids. V lost 5 bases and J lost 3, with 7 bases in between. Looked up from germline, CDR1 is LGHDT and CDR2 is YNNKEL (reference sequence). This chain's CDR3 is CASSKQYTGELFF. The CDR3 bases are TGTGCCAGCAGCAAGCAGTACACCGGGGAGCTGTTTTTT.

CDR3 DNA: TGTGCCAGCCAAGAGCGGACTGACACAGATACGCAGTATTTT. Protein product: CASQERTDTDTQYF. The chain combines TRBV28 with TRBJ2-3; tentative D call: TRBD2 (5 bases). The germline CDR1 and CDR2 sequences are MDHEN and SYDVKM. CDR3 length: 14 amino acids. Between the trimmed V and J ends, which lost 8 bases and 2 bases, there was a span of 14 bases. Using reference TRBV28 and TRBJ2-3 for the parts outside the CDR3, the full variable domain is DVKVTQSSRYLVKRTGEKVFLECVQDMDHENMFWYRQDPGLGLRLIYFSYDVKMKEKGDIPEGYSVSREKKERFSLILESASTNQTSMYLCASQERTDTDTQYFGPGTRLTVL.

This chain links TRBV25-1 with TRBJ2-1; TRBD2 matches at 7 bases. The CDR3 spans 14 residues. Germline lookup yields CDR1 MGHDK and CDR2 SYGVNS. Trimming cost V 2 bases and J 8 bases; bases outside gene matches: 6. The CDR3 region is CASSEGFTSDEQFF. Here the CDR3 DNA reads TGTGCCAGCAGTGAAGGGTTCACTAGCGATGAGCAGTTCTTC.

V and J are TRBV7-9 and TRBJ2-2; D gene ambiguous. V lost 6 bases and J 4 bases, leaving 3 bases between the germline ends. Germline V lookup: CDR1 SEHNR, CDR2 FQNEAQ (reference sequence). The CDR3 sequence is 11 residues long. In nucleotides, the CDR3 is TGTGCCAGCAGGCTCACCGGGGAGCTGTTTTTT. Translated: CASRLTGELFF.

This chain links TRBV5-1 with TRBJ2-1; 11 bases are a match to TRBD1. Per germline, CDR1 SGHRS and CDR2 YFSETQ. Losses at the gene ends were 4 bases for V and 8 bases for J; bases not matched to a gene: 11. This CDR3 contains 16 residues. As DNA, the CDR3 is TGCGCCAGCAGCCTCTTGAGGACAGGGGGCAACGATGAGCAGTTCTTC. It codes for CASSLLRTGGNDEQFF.

This chain connects TRBV3-1 to TRBJ2-5; TRBD1 aligns across 12 bases. The trim removed 3 bases at V and 5 bases at J, leaving 7 bases unmatched. This CDR3 contains 16 residues. CDR1 and CDR2 from the germline V gene are LGHDT and YNNKEL (reference sequence). CDR3 nucleotide sequence: TGTGCCAGCAGCCACTTGGGACAGGGGGCAACGGAGACCCAGTACTTC. As protein: CASSHLGQGATETQYF.

The chain combines TRBV5-1 with TRBJ2-5; D gene uncertain. V was cut by 4 bases and J by 2 bases, with 6 bases left in between. This CDR3 region has 12 residues. Germline lookup yields CDR1 SGHRS and CDR2 YFSETQ. This CDR3 is CASSHYQETQYF. The CDR3 region has the DNA TGCGCCAGCAGCCACTATCAAGAGACCCAGTACTTC.

The rearrangement links TRBV18 to TRBJ1-2; TRBD1 might be the D (5 bases). The CDR3 is made up of 14 amino acids. Germline assignment: CDR1 KGHSH and CDR2 LQKENI. Trimming shortened V by 6 bases and J by 11 bases, and 22 bases separated the two germline ends. CDR3 sequence reads: CASSPGQGRTSYTF. The CDR3 DNA reads as TGTGCCAGCTCGCCCGGACAAGGTCGGACCTCATACACCTTC.

The chain links TRBV19 to TRBJ2-5; TRBD1 agrees at 8 bases. CDR3 size: 14 residues. The trim removed 7 bases at V and 5 bases at J, leaving 9 bases unmatched. Germline CDR1 reads LNHDA; CDR2 reads SQIVND (reference sequence). The CDR3 DNA sequence: TGTGCCAGTACCAGGACAGGGTTTGGCGAGACCCAGTACTTC. Translation gives CASTRTGFGETQYF.

The chain links TRBV20-1 to TRBJ1-2, with 8 positions matching TRBD1. Germline V gene sequence: CDR1 DFQATT, CDR2 SNEGSKA (reference sequence). J lost 0 bases, V lost 3 bases, and 12 bases had no gene match. The CDR3 runs 17 residues. The CDR3 DNA reads as TGCAGTGCTAGTTTTCCGGACAGGGTGAGGCCTAACTATGGCTACACCTTC. As protein: CSASFPDRVRPNYGYTF.

The chain joins TRBV21-1 to TRBJ1-4; the D segment call TRBD1 is taken from the table without a DNA check. TRBV21-1 is recorded as a pseudogene. The CDR3 is made up of 22 amino acids. CDR3 DNA sequence: TGTGCCAGCAGCAAAGCGGTTCTACCAGGGACACCCCGAAAAGCAACTAATGAAAAACTGTTTTTT. It is translated as CASSKAVLPGTPRKATNEKLFF.

In this sample, this clonotype turned up once. The chain is built from TRBV11-2 and TRBJ2-3; a possible D gene is TRBD2 (7 bases). Germline V gene data show CDR1 as SGHAT and CDR2 as FQNNGV. Trimming stripped 5 bases from V and 1 base from J, with 13 bases between. There are 15 residues in the CDR3. The CDR3 loop is CASSLRGAGTDTQYF. CDR3 sequence (DNA): TGTGCCAGCAGCCTCCGGGGGGCGGGCACAGATACGCAGTATTTT.

The V and J genes are TRBV7-9 and TRBJ2-1; no clear D gene. This CDR3 contains 12 residues. CDR1 SEHNR and CDR2 FQNEAQ come from the germline V gene (reference sequence). Trimming removed 3 bases at V and 5 bases at J, with 5 bases between. The DNA of the CDR3 is TGTGCCAGCAGCTTTGGTCACAATGAGCAGTTCTTC. Amino acid sequence: CASSFGHNEQFF. The whole variable domain, remainder taken from reference TRBV7-9 and TRBJ2-1, is DTGVSQNPRHKITKRGQNVTFRCDPISEHNRLYWYRQTLGQGPEFLTYFQNEAQLEKSRLLSDRFSAERPKGSFSTLEIQRTEQGDSAMYLCASSFGHNEQFFGPGTRLTVL.

This clonotype was detected once. This chain joins TRBV27 and TRBJ1-6, with a weak D call TRBD1 (5 bases). This CDR3 has 14 residues. The V end lost 6 bases, the J end lost 7 bases, and 13 bases lay between the germline ends. Germline loops: CDR1 MNHEY, CDR2 SMNVEV (reference sequence). The CDR3 spells CASSRGGRNSPLHF. The CDR3 DNA follows: TGTGCCAGCAGCCGGGGGGGGAGAAATTCACCCCTCCACTTT.

The rearrangement joins TRBV20-1 to TRBJ1-1; D call uncertain. Trimming cost V 0 bases and J 2 bases, with 10 bases left between them. The CDR3 length is 14 residues. The germline CDR1 and CDR2 sequences are DFQATT and SNEGSKA (reference sequence). CDR3 residues: CSARDPRINTEAFF. The CDR3, as DNA: TGCAGTGCTAGAGATCCCCGAATTAACACTGAAGCTTTCTTT.

The CDR3, as DNA: TGCAGTGCCTCAGGACAGGAAGGGGGCTACACCTTC. The encoded protein is CSASGQEGGYTF. This chain joins TRBV20-1 and TRBJ1-2, with 7 bases fitting TRBD1. V lost 6 bases, J lost 8 bases, and 9 bases stayed unmatched. This CDR3 spans 12 amino acids. Per germline, CDR1 DFQATT and CDR2 SNEGSKA (reference sequence).

The chain combines TRBV2 with TRBJ2-5; TRBD2 matches 13 bases. The CDR3 contains 14 residues. CDR1 is SNHLY, CDR2 FYNNEI, per germline. The junction had 3 bases not matched to a gene; V was cut back by 9 bases and J by 2 bases. This CDR3 is CARATSGGQETQYF. The CDR3 DNA is TGTGCCAGGGCGACTAGCGGGGGGCAAGAGACCCAGTACTTC.

This clonotype showed up just once. The J gene is TRBJ1-2, the V gene TRBV6-5, with D hard to call. CDR1 is MNHEY, CDR2 SVGAGI, per germline. The CDR3 runs 13 residues. The V gene lost 6 bases and the J gene lost 4 bases, with 12 bases spanning the gap. The CDR3, as DNA: TGTGCCAGCAGCCCCGGCAGTGGCTATGGCTACACCTTC. Translating it yields CASSPGSGYGYTF.

Here the CDR3 reads CAISEVTETQYF. The CDR3 region has the DNA TGTGCCATCAGTGAGGTGACAGAGACCCAGTACTTC. The chain joins TRBV10-3 to TRBJ2-5, with D uncertain. The CDR3 spans 12 residues. Germline V lookup: CDR1 ENHRY, CDR2 SYGVKD. Deletions cut 2 bases from V and 4 bases from J, with 5 bases between.

The chain combines TRBV14 with TRBJ1-1; D is uncertain. Germline CDR1 and CDR2: SGHDN and FVKESK. Trimming took 0 bases from V and 4 from J, leaving 12 bases between them. The CDR3 loop spans 15 amino acids. CDR3: CASSQDMAGSTEAFF. CDR3 coding DNA: TGTGCCAGCAGCCAAGATATGGCAGGTAGCACTGAAGCTTTCTTT.

V is TRBV11-2 and J is TRBJ2-3, with 9 bases aligning to TRBD2. CDR3 length: 16 amino acids. Germline values: CDR1 SGHAT, CDR2 FQNNGV. Trimming removed 10 bases from V and 6 bases from J; junction bases left unmatched: 17. CDR3 sequence (DNA): TGTGCCACCCAAGAAACCTGGCGGGAGGGCCTGGATACGCAGTATTTT. Translated, it gives CATQETWREGLDTQYF.

J is TRBJ2-1 and V is TRBV29-1, with D unresolved. V lost 5 bases, J lost 7 bases, and 6 bases lay in between. Germline CDR1 is SQVTM and CDR2 is ANQGSEA. This CDR3 contains 10 residues. CDR3: CSVKVNEQFF. CDR3 nucleotides: TGCAGCGTTAAAGTTAATGAGCAGTTCTTC.

V usage is TRBV6-4 and J usage is TRBJ2-3, with 10 bases aligning to TRBD2. In germline, CDR1 is MRHNA, CDR2 SNTAGT. This CDR3 spans 15 amino acids. V lost 4 bases to trimming and J lost 1 base; unmatched junction nucleotides: 2. In nucleotides, the CDR3 is TGTGCCAGCAGTGCCGGGACTAGCGGCACAGATACGCAGTATTTT. This gives the protein CASSAGTSGTDTQYF.

This sequence joins TRBV6-5 and TRBJ2-7; possible D gene TRBD2, 6 bases. The CDR3 is made up of 15 amino acids. Trimming stripped 5 bases from V and 7 bases from J, with 21 bases between. Germline CDR1 is MNHEY and CDR2 is SVGAGI. Written as DNA, the CDR3 is TGTGCCAGCAGTAACCGGGGGACCCGCCCAGGAGAGCAGTACTTC. It specifies CASSNRGTRPGEQYF.

The V gene is TRBV3-1, the J gene TRBJ2-7; D not resolved. Trimming cost V 4 bases and J 6 bases, with 16 bases left between them. This CDR3 region has 14 residues. Looked up from germline, CDR1 is LGHDT and CDR2 is YNNKEL (reference sequence). CDR3 amino acids: CASSPTGRPGEQYF. Here the CDR3 DNA reads TGTGCCAGCAGCCCTACGGGCCGACCGGGCGAGCAGTACTTC.

The gene calls are TRBV7-9 and TRBJ2-1; D may be TRBD1 (5 bases). The V and J ends lost 0 bases and 6 bases respectively, with 9 bases between them. Germline CDR1 is SEHNR and CDR2 is FQNEAQ (reference sequence). The CDR3 is 14 residues long. CDR3 sequence: CASSLALGPNEQFF. The CDR3 coding sequence is TGTGCCAGCAGCTTAGCTTTGGGGCCCAATGAGCAGTTCTTC. Using reference TRBV7-9 and TRBJ2-1 for the parts outside the CDR3, the full variable domain is DTGVSQNPRHKITKRGQNVTFRCDPISEHNRLYWYRQTLGQGPEFLTYFQNEAQLEKSRLLSDRFSAERPKGSFSTLEIQRTEQGDSAMYLCASSLALGPNEQFFGPGTRLTVL.

The chain employs TRBV2 and TRBJ2-7, with D possibly being TRBD1 (6 bases). V was cut by 3 bases and J by 4 bases, with 13 bases left in between. CDR1 is SNHLY and CDR2 is FYNNEI in the germline V gene. The CDR3 has 14 amino acids. CDR3 residues: CASSESPGEYEQYF. The CDR3 DNA is TGTGCCAGCAGTGAGTCACCAGGGGAGTACGAGCAGTACTTC.